This T cell receptor (beta chain) comes out of a study of cytomegalovirus exposure and HLA in healthy donors. It was with 60 Vbeta and 13 Jbeta primers that the PCR ran. Method: immunoSEQ multiplex PCR; TCRdb's copy keeps in-frame clones and lacks some. The sample records 60,000 to 75,000 clones, approximately 74% being singletons. Germline loops: CDR1 SNHLY, CDR2 FYNNEI. Trimming at V came to 5 bases and at J to 6 bases, leaving 3 bases not matched to a gene. The CDR3 totals 12 residues. The chain is built from TRBV2 and TRBJ1-2, with 7 bases matching TRBD1. Sequenced material: PBMCs. This TCR was recovered from a young woman in good health and CMV-seropositive. CDR3 DNA: TGTGCCAGCAGTCGTGACAGGGATGGCTACACCTTC. Translating gives CASSRDRDGYTF.